This record covers a single T cell receptor beta chain. Orbital computed tomography, thyroid ultrasound, TRAb, serum thyroxine and clinical symptoms formed the basis of diagnosis. This entry belongs to a study of Graves' ophthalmopathy and Graves' hyperthyroidism. RNA transcripts were the source from which TCR beta CDR3 regions were amplified. HTBI-primed first-round RT-PCR preceded second-round multiplex PCR. MiXCR, run by TCRdb on the multiplex PCR reads, gives a single entry per CDR3 protein. The sample lists around 1.1 million distinct CDR3 sequences, about two fifths occurring once. The CDR3 is 12 amino acids. V lost 7 bases, J lost 9 bases, and 15 bases lay in between. Germline CDR1 MNHEY, CDR2 SVGEGT.

Specimen: peripheral blood or thyroid tissue (not recorded which). The gene calls are TRBV6-2 or TRBV6-3 and TRBJ2-5; tentatively, D is TRBD2 (5 bases). The sequence was obtained from an adult man with Graves' hyperthyroidism. The DNA for the CDR3 is TGTGCCAGCACTCCTCGGGAAGGTCCCCAGTACTTC. This translates into CASTPREGPQYF.